One sample yielded the 32 T cell receptor beta chains listed below, sequenced in a study of TIL therapy for anti-PD-1-resistant metastatic lung cancer. Stated time point: pre-treatment sample, taken before nivolumab and TIL therapy. The tumor samples were excised metastases, mostly pleural nodules or supraclavicular lymph nodes. The immunoSEQ assay was v3. The method was immunoSEQ multiplex PCR; TCRdb's version includes in-frame clones alone and lacks a portion of them. The repertoire holds 45,000 to 60,000 clones, less than 85% seen once, with more than 5% in the top ten. The sample here was tumor tissue, taken at baseline. The receptors were sampled from a person aged 30 to 80 with non-small cell lung cancer.

The J gene is TRBJ2-3, the V gene TRBV13, with a possible D match to TRBD2 (7 bases). V lost 3 bases to trimming and J lost 5 bases, with 12 bases between them. The CDR3 extends over 14 amino acids. Germline assignment: CDR1 PRHDT and CDR2 FYEKMQ (reference sequence). For the CDR3, the DNA is TGTGCCAGCAGCTTGTGGGGGGGCCAAGATACGCAGTATTTT. Translating it yields CASSLWGGQDTQYF.

The chain links TRBV19 to TRBJ1-3; D is unclear. The V and J ends lost 3 bases and 4 bases respectively, with 4 bases between them. The CDR3 length is 12 residues. The germline gives CDR1 LNHDA, CDR2 SQIVND (reference sequence). The CDR3 loop is CASSIIGNTIYF. The CDR3 nucleotides read TGTGCCAGTAGTATTATCGGAAACACCATATATTTT.

Regarding this clone: At one boundary the junction diverges from the germline segment, which might be a read error. This chain uses TRBV6-5 with TRBJ2-7; D not certain. The germline V gene has CDR1 MNHEY and CDR2 SVGAGI. This CDR3 spans 11 amino acids. The CDR3 loop is CASSDSYEQYF. The CDR3 nucleotides are TGTGCCAGCAGTGACTCCTACGAGCAGTACTTC.

The genes are TRBV9 and TRBJ2-2, with 8 bases fitting TRBD1. CDR1 is SGDLS, CDR2 YYNGEE, per germline. The CDR3 extends over 15 amino acids. V dropped 3 bases and J dropped 6; count of bases not matched to a gene: 7. This CDR3 is CASSAGQERSGELFF. The CDR3 coding sequence is TGTGCCAGCAGCGCGGGACAGGAGCGTTCCGGGGAGCTGTTTTTT. Supplemented by reference TRBV9 and TRBJ2-2, the full variable domain reads DSGVTQTPKHLITATGQRVTLRCSPRSGDLSVYWYQQSLDQGLQFLIQYYNGEERAKGNILERFSAQQFPDLHSELNLSSLELGDSALYFCASSAGQERSGELFFGEGSRLTVL.

The gene calls are TRBV6-5 and TRBJ2-1; TRBD2 might be the D (5 bases). V was cut by 4 bases and J by 8 bases, with 15 bases left in between. The CDR3 length is 14 residues. Germline values: CDR1 MNHEY, CDR2 SVGAGI. The CDR3 coding sequence is TGTGCCAGCAGTTCCCCCCGTCCCGGGGATGAGCAGTTCTTC. This sequence encodes CASSSPRPGDEQFF.

This chain joins TRBV2 and TRBJ2-5, with 7 bases lining up with TRBD1. Germline-derived CDR1 and CDR2 are SNHLY and FYNNEI. Trimming removed 9 bases from V and 4 bases from J; junction bases left unmatched: 17. This CDR3 region has 16 residues. CDR3 protein: CASQHTPTGKIETQYF. The CDR3 nucleotides read TGTGCCAGTCAGCACACCCCGACAGGGAAAATAGAGACCCAGTACTTC. The full variable domain, with the rest looked up from reference TRBV2 and TRBJ2-5, is EPEVTQTPSHQVTQMGQEVILRCVPISNHLYFYWYRQILGQKVEFLVSFYNNEISEKSEIFDDQFSVERPDGSNFTLKIRSTKLEDSAMYFCASQHTPTGKIETQYFGPGTRLLVL.

On this clone: One end of the junction is discordant with germline, which a read error may explain. This CDR3 reads CASSLATGTGEQETQYF. The CDR3 DNA follows: TGTGCCAGCAGCCTAGCGACCGGGACAGGGGAACAAGAGACCCAGTACTTC. The rearrangement joins TRBV7-9 to TRBJ2-5, with 10 bases aligning to TRBD1. Germline V gene data show CDR1 as SEHNR and CDR2 as FQNEAQ (reference sequence). The CDR3 spans 17 residues.

This clone showed up just a few times. The V gene is TRBV7-2, the J gene TRBJ1-5; 7 positions agree with TRBD1. CDR3 size: 16 residues. The ends lost 1 base at V and 2 bases at J; junction bases unmatched: 5. Germline V gene lookup returns CDR1 SGHTA and CDR2 FQGNSA. Here the CDR3 reads CASSLVRQGGNQPQHF. DNA for the CDR3: TGTGCCAGCAGCTTAGTACGGCAGGGGGGCAATCAGCCCCAGCATTTT.

The J gene is TRBJ1-2, the V gene TRBV28; 7 positions match TRBD1. V lost 11 bases, J lost 8 bases, and 11 bases stayed unmatched. Germline CDR1 is MDHEN and CDR2 is SYDVKM. This CDR3 region has 12 residues. CDR3 loop: CADQGGSGGYTF. The CDR3 DNA sequence: TGTGCCGACCAGGGGGGGAGCGGGGGCTACACCTTC.

The chain couples TRBV6-1 to TRBJ2-2; D unresolved. Germline lookup yields CDR1 MNHNS and CDR2 SASEGT. Trimming removed 7 bases at V and 0 bases at J, with 9 bases between. CDR3 length: 14 amino acids. The CDR3 DNA reads as TGTGCCAGCAACCGGGCCTCGAACACCGGGGAGCTGTTTTTT. Translation gives CASNRASNTGELFF.

This sequence joins TRBV5-4 and TRBJ2-7, with D unclear. V was pared by 4 bases and J by 1 base, with 9 bases between. Germline V gives CDR1 SGHNT, CDR2 YYREEE (reference sequence). The CDR3 sequence is 13 residues long. Written as DNA, the CDR3 is TGTGCCAGCAGCGCCCCCGAATCCTACGAGCAGTACTTC. Translation: CASSAPESYEQYF.

As DNA, the CDR3 is TGTGCCACCAGCAGAGATCTCGCAACGTTTGGGGAACTGTTTTTT. Protein sequence: CATSRDLATFGELFF. The chain is built from TRBV15 and TRBJ1-4; D is uncertain. Looked up from germline, CDR1 is LNHNV and CDR2 is YYDKDF (reference sequence). The CDR3 sequence is 15 residues long. V dropped 0 bases and J dropped 12 bases, with 17 bases sitting between them.

The chain links TRBV11-2 to TRBJ1-3, with 7 bases that match TRBD1. CDR3 length equals 14 residues. CDR1 is SGHAT, CDR2 FQNNGV, per germline. V lost 4 bases and J lost 4; bases outside the gene matches: 4. Here the CDR3 DNA reads TGTGCCAGCAGCTCGCTACAGGGGGGAAACACCATATATTTT. It yields the protein CASSSLQGGNTIYF. The complete variable domain, with remaining parts taken from reference TRBV11-2 and TRBJ1-3, reads EAGVAQSPRYKIIEKRQSVAFWCNPISGHATLYWYQQILGQGPKLLIQFQNNGVVDDSQLPKDRFSAERLKGVDSTLKIQPAKLEDSAVYLCASSSLQGGNTIYFGEGSWLTVV.

The chain has TRBV27 and TRBJ2-7; D may match TRBD1 or TRBD2 (5 bases each). The germline CDR1 and CDR2 sequences are MNHEY and SMNVEV (reference sequence). This CDR3 contains 15 residues. V lost 1 base to trimming and J lost 3 bases, with 13 bases between them. CDR3 nucleotides: TGTGCCAGCAGTTTATTAGTGGGACCCAGCTACGAGCAGTACTTC. Its protein is CASSLLVGPSYEQYF.

The V gene is TRBV19, the J gene TRBJ2-2; D ambiguous. The V and J ends lost 8 bases and 2 bases respectively, with 12 bases between them. Germline values: CDR1 LNHDA, CDR2 SQIVND (reference sequence). The CDR3 spans 14 residues. CDR3 sequence reads: CASHLGLNTGELFF. The CDR3 DNA sequence: TGTGCCAGTCACCTGGGCCTCAACACCGGGGAGCTGTTTTTT.

The V call is TRBV6-1, the J call TRBJ1-4, with no clear D. V was shortened by 4 bases and J by 16 bases, with 13 bases between the two germline ends. This CDR3 has 11 residues. CDR1 is MNHNS, CDR2 SASEGT, per germline. The CDR3 DNA sequence: TGTGCCAGCAGTGTCGGAACAAGGCCGTTTTTT. This gives the protein CASSVGTRPFF.

This clone occurred a few times. This sequence joins TRBV5-4 and TRBJ1-1; maybe TRBD1 (6 bases). Trimming cost V 1 base and J 5 bases, with 9 bases left between them. Germline CDR1 and CDR2: SGHNT and YYREEE (reference sequence). This CDR3 comprises 13 residues. The DNA for the CDR3 is TGTGCCAGCAGCTTGCGGGGGCGTACTGAAGCTTTCTTT. It specifies CASSLRGRTEAFF. Based on the CDR3 plus reference TRBV5-4 and TRBJ1-1, the full variable domain is ETGVTQSPTHLIKTRGQQVTLRCSSQSGHNTVSWYQQALGQGPQFIFQYYREEENGRGNFPPRFSGLQFPNYSSELNVNALELDDSALYLCASSLRGRTEAFFGQGTRLTVV.

This chain links TRBV7-9 with TRBJ2-5; D gene unclear. This CDR3 has 13 residues. Trimming removed 7 bases from V and 4 bases from J, with 13 bases in between. CDR1 SEHNR and CDR2 FQNEAQ come from the germline V gene (reference sequence). The CDR3 loop is CASTSPLLETQYF. In DNA, the CDR3 is TGTGCCAGCACCTCTCCCCTTTTAGAGACCCAGTACTTC.

V and J are TRBV30 and TRBJ1-6; D might be TRBD1 (6 bases). V lost 2 bases, J lost 10 bases, and 12 bases lay in between. Germline CDR1 GTSNPN, CDR2 SVGIG (reference sequence). The CDR3 has 13 residues. The DNA of the CDR3 is TGTGCCTGGAGTCTGGGGGCGCAATCACCCCTCCACTTT. Encoded protein: CAWSLGAQSPLHF.

V and J are TRBV5-6 and TRBJ2-7, with D perhaps TRBD1 (7 bases). The CDR3 contains 16 residues. The germline gives CDR1 SGHDT, CDR2 YYEEEE. Trimming took off 0 bases at V and 0 bases at J, with 13 bases between the two ends. The CDR3 coding sequence is TGTGCCAGCAGCTTGGTTGGCAGGGGGGCCTCCTACGAGCAGTACTTC. Amino acid sequence: CASSLVGRGASYEQYF.

This chain links TRBV6-1 with TRBJ2-7; D is unresolved. Trimming shortened V by 1 base and J by 1 base, and 8 bases separated the two germline ends. CDR1 is MNHNS and CDR2 is SASEGT in the germline V gene. The CDR3 consists of 14 residues. CDR3 sequence (DNA): TGTGCCAGCAGTGAAGTTGGAACGTCCTACGAGCAGTACTTC. Its protein product is CASSEVGTSYEQYF.

This chain links TRBV6-1 with TRBJ2-7, with D tentatively TRBD1 (6 bases). In germline, CDR1 is MNHNS, CDR2 SASEGT. V lost 10 bases and J lost 0, with 16 bases in between. There are 14 residues in the CDR3. The CDR3 coding sequence is TGTGCCACCCAGGGGAGACAGACCTCCTACGAGCAGTACTTC. Residues: CATQGRQTSYEQYF.

This clone has a handful of counts. CDR3 bases: TGTGCCAGCAGTTTACAAGGGGGAGACACCGGGGAGCTGTTTTTT. Amino acid sequence: CASSLQGGDTGELFF. The chain uses TRBV28 and TRBJ2-2; possibly TRBD1 for D (6 bases). The CDR3 runs to 15 residues. The germline V gene encodes CDR1 MDHEN and CDR2 SYDVKM. The V and J ends lost 2 bases and 3 bases respectively, with 10 bases between them.

The chain combines TRBV15 with TRBJ2-7, with TRBD2 matching over 11 bases. This CDR3 contains 20 residues. Germline V CDR1 and CDR2: LNHNV, YYDKDF (reference sequence). The V gene end was trimmed by 5 bases and the J gene end by 1 base; junction bases not matched to a gene: 19. The CDR3 region is CATSGAAGTSGTQLSYEQYF. CDR3 sequence (DNA): TGTGCCACCAGCGGGGCCGCCGGGACTAGCGGCACCCAGCTATCCTACGAGCAGTACTTC.

The chain carries TRBV5-1 and TRBJ1-2; D uncertain. CDR3 length: 15 residues. Germline CDR1 is SGHRS and CDR2 is YFSETQ. Trimming shortened V by 0 bases and J by 4 bases, and 13 bases separated the two germline ends. In DNA form, the CDR3 reads TGCGCCAGCAGCTTGGGCCAATCTTTCTCCTATGGCTACACCTTC. Its protein is CASSLGQSFSYGYTF. Based on the CDR3 plus reference TRBV5-1 and TRBJ1-2, the full variable domain is KAGVTQTPRYLIKTRGQQVTLSCSPISGHRSVSWYQQTPGQGLQFLFEYFSETQRNKGNFPGRFSGRQFSNSRSEMNVSTLELGDSALYLCASSLGQSFSYGYTFGSGTRLTVV.

This chain connects TRBV5-1 to TRBJ1-1; tentative D call: TRBD1 (5 bases). The CDR3 has 12 residues. Germline assignment: CDR1 SGHRS and CDR2 YFSETQ. V was clipped by 2 bases and J by 11 bases, with 13 bases between them. CDR3 nucleotides: TGCGCCAGCAGCTTCACGGGGGTTGACGCTTTCTTT. This codes for CASSFTGVDAFF.

This clone was seen only a few times. V gene TRBV7-8 combines with J gene TRBJ2-1; the D is unclear. V lost 1 base and J lost 3, with 7 bases in between. CDR1 is SGHVS and CDR2 is FQNEAQ in the germline V gene. This CDR3 region has 14 residues. In DNA form, the CDR3 reads TGTGCCAGCAGCTTAGTTGCAGTCTACAATGAGCAGTTCTTC. It yields the protein CASSLVAVYNEQFF. The variable domain in full, with the rest retrieved from reference TRBV7-8 and TRBJ2-1, is GAGVSQSPRYKVAKRGQDVALRCDPISGHVSLFWYQQALGQGPEFLTYFQNEAQLDKSGLPSDRFFAERPEGSVSTLKIQRTQQEDSAVYLCASSLVAVYNEQFFGPGTRLTVL.

V gene TRBV5-5 combines with J gene TRBJ1-1; weak D call: TRBD1 (5 bases). This CDR3 has 14 amino acids. Germline V gene data show CDR1 as SGHKS and CDR2 as YYEKEE (reference sequence). Deletions cut 1 base from V and 4 bases from J, with 11 bases between. Written as DNA, the CDR3 is TGTGCCAGCAGCTTGTTGGGGGTGAGCACTGAAGCTTTCTTT. It yields the protein CASSLLGVSTEAFF.

This clone was found a few times. The V and J genes are TRBV18 and TRBJ2-7, with D perhaps being TRBD1 or TRBD2 (5 bases each). V lost 2 bases and J 7 bases, leaving 15 bases between the germline ends. The CDR3 has 14 residues. Looked up from germline, CDR1 is KGHSH and CDR2 is LQKENI. CDR3 DNA sequence: TGTGCCAGCTCACCATTGGCAGTGGGGGTTGAGCAGTACTTC. Translated, it gives CASSPLAVGVEQYF.

The gene calls are TRBV5-1 and TRBJ2-3, with no clear D. The CDR3 covers 15 residues. V gave up 3 bases and J gave up 2 bases, with 13 bases separating them. Germline-derived CDR1 and CDR2 are SGHRS and YFSETQ. The CDR3 bases are TGCGCCAGCAGCTCTTGGTACAGTACCACAGATACGCAGTATTTT. Its protein is CASSSWYSTTDTQYF.

This rearrangement joins TRBV28 to TRBJ1-2; D might be TRBD1 (6 bases). Trimming stripped 3 bases from V and 3 bases from J, with 14 bases between. The CDR3 is 15 amino acids. CDR1 is MDHEN, CDR2 SYDVKM, per germline. CDR3 bases: TGTGCCAGCAGTTTCCGGGGGGCGCGGGACTATGGCTACACCTTC. The encoded protein is CASSFRGARDYGYTF.

This clone was observed once. V and J are TRBV18 and TRBJ1-4; D is unclear. Trimming took off 3 bases at V and 4 bases at J, with 15 bases between the two ends. The CDR3 has 16 amino acids. The germline CDR1 and CDR2 sequences are KGHSH and LQKENI. The CDR3 coding sequence is TGTGCCAGCTCACCCTTGCCCTCCGCGGGTAATGAAAAACTGTTTTTT. Translated, it gives CASSPLPSAGNEKLFF.